The 22 T cell receptor beta chains reported below all come from one sample, sequenced in a study of T cells in Graves' hyperthyroidism and ophthalmopathy. The source material, RNA transcripts, was used to amplify TCR beta CDR3 regions. The HTBI primer set was used in a first-round RT-PCR of the TCR CDR3. One entry per CDR3 protein, called by TCRdb with MiXCR from the multiplex PCR reads. The sample includes about 160,000 distinct CDR3 sequences, about 9.4% of them seen just once. The source material was blood. The origin of the receptors is a woman younger than 30 with Graves' hyperthyroidism that later progressed to Graves' ophthalmopathy.

This clonotype was observed many times. This chain links TRBV29-1 with TRBJ1-2; D gene uncertain. There are 11 residues in the CDR3. Germline lookup yields CDR1 SQVTM and CDR2 ANQGSEA. Trimming pared 0 bases from V and 4 bases from J, leaving 3 bases between. The CDR3 spells CSVEDFYGYTF. For the CDR3, the DNA is TGCAGCGTTGAAGATTTCTATGGCTACACCTTC. The full variable domain, completed using reference TRBV29-1 and TRBJ1-2, is SAVISQKPSRDICQRGTSLTIQCQVDSQVTMMFWYRQQPGQSLTLIATANQGSEATYESGFVIDKFPISRPNLTFSTLTVSNMSPEDSSIYLCSVEDFYGYTFGSGTRLTVV.

This clonotype came up many times. The rearrangement links TRBV30 to TRBJ2-5; 8 bases agree with TRBD1. Germline CDR1 GTSNPN, CDR2 SVGIG (reference sequence). The CDR3 totals 13 residues. The J segment lost 5 bases and the V segment lost 2 bases, leaving 4 bases of the junction unmatched. The CDR3 DNA follows: TGTGCCTGGAGTTTGACAGGGGTTGAGACCCAGTACTTC. Protein sequence: CAWSLTGVETQYF.

This chain joins TRBV5-6 and TRBJ2-6, with 7 bases aligning to TRBD1. V trimming: 7 bases; J trimming: 2 bases; junction bases outside the gene matches: 3. The CDR3 runs 14 residues. Germline CDR1 is SGHDT and CDR2 is YYEEEE. In DNA form, the CDR3 reads TGTGCCAGCTTCAGGGGGACTGGGGCCAACGTCCTGACTTTC. Its translation: CASFRGTGANVLTF.

This clonotype was counted many times. The chain joins TRBV6-1 to TRBJ2-1; 9 bases are shared with TRBD1. Germline V gene data show CDR1 as MNHNS and CDR2 as SASEGT. Trimming cost V 2 bases and J 7 bases; bases outside gene matches: 6. This CDR3 region has 15 residues. This chain's CDR3 is CASSELDRGLNEQFF. DNA of the CDR3: TGTGCCAGCAGTGAACTGGACAGGGGTTTAAATGAGCAGTTCTTC.

This clonotype was recorded at least ten times. The gene calls are TRBV7-2 and TRBJ1-1, with D perhaps matching TRBD1 (5 bases). CDR1 and CDR2 from the germline V gene are SGHTA and FQGNSA. The CDR3 has 16 residues. V shed 2 bases and J shed 7 bases, with 20 bases lying between them. CDR3 protein: CASSLSSGAGSGEAFF. CDR3 nucleotides: TGTGCCAGCAGCTTAAGCTCTGGAGCAGGGTCGGGTGAAGCTTTCTTT. Combining the CDR3 with reference TRBV7-2 and TRBJ1-1 gives the whole variable domain GAGVSQSPSNKVTEKGKDVELRCDPISGHTALYWYRQSLGQGLEFLIYFQGNSAPDKSGLPSDRFSAERTGGSVSTLTIQRTQQEDSAVYLCASSLSSGAGSGEAFFGQGTRLTVV.

This clonotype appeared many times. The V gene is TRBV6-1, the J gene TRBJ2-5; TRBD1 agrees at 7 bases. V trimming: 5 bases; J trimming: 5 bases; junction bases outside the gene matches: 14. This CDR3 is built from 16 residues. Germline V gene data show CDR1 as MNHNS and CDR2 as SASEGT. As DNA, the CDR3 is TGTGCCAGCAGTACGACAGGGCTAGGTCAGACTGAGACCCAGTACTTC. Protein sequence: CASSTTGLGQTETQYF.

This clonotype was counted ten times or more. The genes are TRBV25-1 and TRBJ1-1; TRBD1 is a possible D gene (6 bases). V dropped 10 bases and J dropped 6 bases, with 12 bases sitting between them. The CDR3 consists of 11 residues. Germline values: CDR1 MGHDK, CDR2 SYGVNS. CDR3 bases: TGTGCCACCTACGACAGGTCTGAAGCTTTCTTT. It is translated as CATYDRSEAFF. Together with reference TRBV25-1 and TRBJ1-1, the CDR3 gives the full variable domain: EADIYQTPRYLVIGTGKKITLECSQTMGHDKMYWYQQDPGMELHLIHYSYGVNSTEKGDLSSESTVSRIRTEHFPLTLESARPSHTSQYLCATYDRSEAFFGQGTRLTVV.

There are many counts of this clonotype. The rearrangement uses TRBV20-1 and TRBJ2-3, with a possible D match to TRBD1 (6 bases). V gave up 6 bases and J gave up 2 bases, with 24 bases separating them. Germline V gene data show CDR1 as DFQATT and CDR2 as SNEGSKA (reference sequence). The CDR3 loop spans 17 amino acids. The CDR3 here is CSATPQTGRGFTDTQYF. The DNA of the CDR3 is TGCAGTGCCACGCCCCAAACAGGGCGCGGTTTCACAGATACGCAGTATTTT.

This CDR3 reads CATTTRGSYNEQFF. In DNA, the CDR3 is TGTGCCACCACCACCCGAGGCTCCTACAATGAGCAGTTCTTC. This chain joins TRBV25-1 and TRBJ2-1; D unclear. CDR1 is MGHDK, CDR2 SYGVNS, per germline. The V gene lost 10 bases and the J gene lost 0 bases, with 13 bases spanning the gap. The CDR3 contains 14 residues.

This clonotype has at least ten counts. V and J are TRBV14 and TRBJ1-1; 8 bases fit TRBD1. The CDR3 covers 15 residues. Germline V gene data show CDR1 as SGHDN and CDR2 as FVKESK. J was trimmed by 5 bases and V by 6 bases; bases with no gene match: 11. CDR3 amino acids: CASSPVRGTGTEAFF. CDR3 DNA sequence: TGTGCCAGCAGTCCAGTAAGGGGGACAGGTACTGAAGCTTTCTTT.

This clonotype was counted only a few times. The chain uses TRBV4-2 and TRBJ2-7; maybe TRBD2 (7 bases). The length of the CDR3 is 16 residues. Between the trimmed V and J ends, which lost 4 bases and 2 bases, there was a span of 18 bases. The germline V gene has CDR1 LGHNA and CDR2 YNFKEQ. The CDR3 spells CASSPPGGGGPYEQYF. The CDR3 coding sequence is TGTGCCAGCAGCCCTCCCGGAGGGGGGGGACCCTACGAGCAGTACTTC.

In regard to this clonotype: One end of the junction fails to match germline, which may point to a read error. V usage is TRBV19 and J usage is TRBJ1-2, with 8 bases that match TRBD1. Germline-derived CDR1 and CDR2 are LNHDA and SQIVND (reference sequence). The CDR3 is 15 amino acids. This CDR3 is CTSSPSGQANYGYTF. The CDR3 bases are TGTACCAGTAGTCCCTCGGGACAGGCTAACTATGGCTACACCTTC.

This clonotype occurred many times. V gene TRBV27 combines with J gene TRBJ2-7; D call uncertain. Trimming removed 1 base at V and 4 bases at J, with 8 bases between. CDR3 length: 13 residues. Germline V lookup: CDR1 MNHEY, CDR2 SMNVEV (reference sequence). The CDR3 nucleotides are TGTGCCAGCAGTTTATACCCTCCTTACGAGCAGTACTTC. Its translation: CASSLYPPYEQYF.

This clonotype has a count of ten or more. The CDR3 nucleotides are TGTGCCAGCAGGGTGGAGGGCAATCAGCCCCAGCATTTT. Its protein is CASRVEGNQPQHF. J is TRBJ1-5 and V is TRBV12-3 or TRBV12-4; D remains ambiguous. This CDR3 region has 13 residues. Trimming stripped 6 bases from V and 2 bases from J, with 8 bases between.

This clonotype was found many times. V and J are TRBV28 and TRBJ2-3, with D possibly matching TRBD1 (5 bases). V lost 1 base to trimming and J lost 2 bases, with 7 bases between them. Looked up from germline, CDR1 is MDHEN and CDR2 is SYDVKM. The CDR3 extends over 14 amino acids. The CDR3 reads CASSLSGLTDTQYF. CDR3 nucleotides: TGTGCCAGCAGTTTATCAGGGCTCACAGATACGCAGTATTTT.

This clonotype has a count of ten or more. V is TRBV9 and J is TRBJ1-1, with TRBD1 matching 8 bases. This CDR3 has 13 residues. J lost 4 bases, V lost 5 bases, and 4 bases had no gene match. Germline CDR1 reads SGDLS; CDR2 reads YYNGEE. The CDR3 DNA is TGTGCCAGCAGTGTACAGGGGGGCACTGAAGCTTTCTTT. This codes for CASSVQGGTEAFF.

This clonotype occurred a few times. This chain uses TRBV2 with TRBJ1-5; a weak D match, TRBD1 (5 bases). CDR1 SNHLY and CDR2 FYNNEI come from the germline V gene. V was cut by 7 bases and J by 2 bases, with 6 bases left in between. This CDR3 region has 12 residues. The CDR3 region has the DNA TGTGCCAGCACCAGGGGCAATCAGCCCCAGCATTTT. Its translation: CASTRGNQPQHF. Using reference TRBV2 and TRBJ1-5 for the parts outside the CDR3, the full variable domain is EPEVTQTPSHQVTQMGQEVILRCVPISNHLYFYWYRQILGQKVEFLVSFYNNEISEKSEIFDDQFSVERPDGSNFTLKIRSTKLEDSAMYFCASTRGNQPQHFGDGTRLSIL.

This clonotype has a count of ten or more. The CDR3 coding sequence is TGTGCCAGCAGCCCTGGTAGACAGCAAAATAGCAATCAGCCCCAGCATTTT. It yields the protein CASSPGRQQNSNQPQHF. V gene TRBV7-2 combines with J gene TRBJ1-5; maybe TRBD1 (5 bases). The CDR3 has 17 amino acids. Germline V lookup: CDR1 SGHTA, CDR2 FQGNSA. V was cut by 5 bases and J by 0 bases, with 17 bases left in between.

The J gene is TRBJ2-7, the V gene TRBV6-1; no clear D gene. The germline gives CDR1 MNHNS, CDR2 SASEGT. V lost 6 bases and J 4 bases, leaving 16 bases between the germline ends. The CDR3 loop spans 14 amino acids. CDR3 coding DNA: TGTGCCAGCAGGGTCTTAGTAGGATCGTACGAGCAGTACTTC. It encodes CASRVLVGSYEQYF.

This clonotype came up many times. This sequence joins TRBV4-1 and TRBJ1-1; 9 nucleotides align to TRBD1. Trimming took 0 bases from V and 7 from J; bases not matched to a gene: 9. The germline gives CDR1 MGHRA, CDR2 YSYEKL. The CDR3 consists of 16 residues. The CDR3 reads CASSQEKRTGAFEAFF. CDR3 bases: TGCGCCAGCAGCCAAGAAAAGAGGACAGGGGCGTTTGAAGCTTTCTTT.

Many counts were recorded for this clonotype. V usage is TRBV7-8 and J usage is TRBJ1-6; 10 bases align to TRBD1. The CDR3 sequence is 16 residues long. Germline loops: CDR1 SGHVS, CDR2 FQNEAQ. Trimming took 3 bases from V and 8 from J; bases not matched to a gene: 7. DNA for the CDR3: TGTGCCAGCAGCTTCAACACCGGGACAGGGGATTCACCCCTCCACTTT. It is translated as CASSFNTGTGDSPLHF.

This clonotype was detected many times. J is TRBJ1-5 and V is TRBV5-6; weak D call: TRBD1 (5 bases). This CDR3 contains 14 residues. Germline V lookup: CDR1 SGHDT, CDR2 YYEEEE. Deletions cut 0 bases from V and 5 bases from J, with 9 bases between. As DNA, the CDR3 is TGTGCCAGCAGCTTGGCAGGGTTCGATCAGCCCCAGCATTTT. Residues: CASSLAGFDQPQHF.